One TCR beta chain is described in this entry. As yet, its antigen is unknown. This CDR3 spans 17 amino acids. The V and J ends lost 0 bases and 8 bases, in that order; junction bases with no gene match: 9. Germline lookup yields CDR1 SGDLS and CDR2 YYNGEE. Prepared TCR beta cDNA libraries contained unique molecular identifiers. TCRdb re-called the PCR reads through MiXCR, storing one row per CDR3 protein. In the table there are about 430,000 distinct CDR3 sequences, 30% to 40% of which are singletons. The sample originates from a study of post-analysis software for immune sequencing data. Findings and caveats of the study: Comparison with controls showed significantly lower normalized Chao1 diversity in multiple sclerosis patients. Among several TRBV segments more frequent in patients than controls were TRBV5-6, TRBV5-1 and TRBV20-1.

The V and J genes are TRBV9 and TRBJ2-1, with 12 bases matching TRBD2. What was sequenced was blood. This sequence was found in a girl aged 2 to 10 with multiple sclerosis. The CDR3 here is CASSVGPMTSGSYEQFF. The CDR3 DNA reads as TGTGCCAGCAGCGTAGGTCCCATGACTAGCGGGAGCTATGAGCAGTTCTTC.